The rows below give T cell receptor beta chains drawn from one sample of a study of blood T cells in healthy people across ages. In TCRdb, the 5' RACE reads were re-called with MiXCR into one record per CDR3 protein. The top ten hold 6.5% to 8% of the sample, which has over a million distinct CDR3 sequences, roughly 60% seen once. The sequenced sample consisted of blood. These receptors originate from a man aged 18 to 29 in good health. CDR3s include the opening cysteine and the closing phenylalanine or tryptophan. Fields, in order: D gene, clone size, V gene, J gene, CDR3 length, CDR3 protein, CDR3 DNA. A D gene is named only where the DNA matches it firmly. Part of the rows lack a size; the others show once, few, many or a class for expanded clones.

.	.	TRBV2	TRBJ2-2	14	CASSGSGSTGELFF	TGTGCCAGCAGTGGCTCAGGGAGCACCGGGGAGCTGTTTTTT
.	.	TRBV6-2/TRBV6-3	TRBJ2-1	12	CACRSTYNEQFF	TGTGCCTGCCGGTCTACCTACAATGAGCAGTTCTTC
.	.	TRBV18	TRBJ2-1	14	CASSPNSGAAEQFF	TGTGCCAGCTCACCGAACTCAGGGGCGGCTGAGCAGTTCTTC
.	.	TRBV4-3	TRBJ1-5	18	CASSQDLGWQEANQPQHF	TGCGCCAGCAGCCAAGATTTGGGGTGGCAGGAGGCCAATCAGCCCCAGCATTTT
TRBD1	.	TRBV7-9	TRBJ2-7	14	CASSLGQGFDEQYF	TGTGCCAGCAGCTTAGGACAGGGGTTCGACGAGCAGTACTTC
TRBD1	.	TRBV5-1	TRBJ2-7	13	CASSLETGREQYF	TGCGCCAGCAGCTTGGAGACAGGGCGCGAGCAGTACTTC
.	few	TRBV6-6	TRBJ2-5	13	CASRDLGSETQYF	TGTGCCAGCAGAGACTTAGGGAGTGAGACCCAGTACTTC
TRBD1	few	TRBV7-8	TRBJ2-1	15	CASSLAGQGQREQFF	TGTGCCAGCAGCTTAGCGGGACAGGGCCAAAGGGAGCAGTTCTTC
.	.	TRBV4-2	TRBJ2-1	14	CASSQPVPDNEQFF	TGTGCCAGCAGCCAACCCGTGCCCGACAATGAGCAGTTCTTC
.	.	TRBV30	TRBJ2-1	11	CARDNYNEQFF	TGTGCCCGGGACAACTACAATGAGCAGTTCTTC
.	.	TRBV7-2	TRBJ1-1	14	CASSLTPYAAGAFF	TGTGCCAGCAGCTTAACACCCTATGCGGCGGGGGCTTTCTTT
.	few	TRBV20-1	TRBJ2-7	14	CSTSRQWADYEQYF	TGCAGTACTAGTAGACAGTGGGCGGACTACGAGCAGTACTTC
.	.	TRBV6-1	TRBJ1-1	14	CASTLDSKNTEAFF	TGTGCCAGCACCCTGGACAGCAAGAACACTGAAGCTTTCTTT
.	few	TRBV3-1	TRBJ2-7	15	CASSPGVAASYEQYF	TGTGCCAGCAGCCCCGGTGTGGCGGCCTCCTACGAGCAGTACTTC
.	.	TRBV4-1	TRBJ1-2	16	CASSQDRAGRDYGYTF	TGCGCCAGCAGCCAAGATCGAGCAGGTCGGGACTATGGCTACACCTTC
TRBD2	few	TRBV24-1	TRBJ2-7	19	CATSDSSLAGENPDYEQYF	TGTGCCACCAGTGATTCCAGCCTAGCGGGAGAGAATCCCGACTACGAGCAGTACTTC
TRBD2	.	TRBV20-1	TRBJ2-7	15	CSARGLAGGPYEQYF	TGCAGTGCTAGAGGACTAGCGGGGGGTCCCTACGAGCAGTACTTC